Listed here are 29 T cell receptor beta chains from one sample, sequenced in a study of molecular identifiers for immune sequencing clone quantification. TCRdb called the PCR reads again in MiXCR, with one record for every CDR3 protein. Counted here are 550,000 to 750,000 distinct CDR3 sequences, 20% occurring once; the ten biggest clones make up roughly 0.85%. The specimen was naive CD8+ T cells from blood, with Jurkat cell RNA spiked in. The sample's subset: FACS-sorted CD8+CD4-CCR7+CD45RA+ naive T cells. These receptors all stem from a human donor in good health. Some libraries in this study had Jurkat cell RNA spiked in.

V is TRBV28 and J is TRBJ1-2, with TRBD1 identical over 8 bases. The trim removed 5 bases at V and 3 bases at J, leaving 8 bases unmatched. Germline lookup yields CDR1 MDHEN and CDR2 SYDVKM. The CDR3 covers 15 residues. The DNA for the CDR3 is TGTGCCAGCAGTACGAACAGGGGGACTGACTATGGCTACACCTTC. It encodes CASSTNRGTDYGYTF.

In its sample, this clonotype was seen many times. The rearrangement links TRBV6-2 or TRBV6-3 to TRBJ2-7; 14 nucleotides align to TRBD2. CDR3 length: 16 residues. The germline V gene encodes CDR1 MNHEY and CDR2 SVGEGT. The V segment lost 6 bases and the J segment 0 bases; nucleotides outside the gene matches: 4. CDR3 in amino acids: CASRPGTSGSSYEQYF. For the CDR3, the DNA is TGTGCCAGCAGGCCCGGGACTAGCGGGAGCTCCTACGAGCAGTACTTC.

The chain uses TRBV7-2 and TRBJ2-1; the match to TRBD2 covers 10 bases. The CDR3 is 18 residues long. V lost 1 base to trimming and J lost 8 bases; unmatched junction nucleotides: 14. CDR1 is SGHTA and CDR2 is FQGNSA in the germline V gene. CDR3 sequence: CASSLEIAGGQISDEQFF. CDR3 in DNA: TGTGCCAGCAGCTTAGAAATAGCGGGAGGCCAAATCAGCGATGAGCAGTTCTTC. Together with reference TRBV7-2 and TRBJ2-1, the CDR3 gives the full variable domain: GAGVSQSPSNKVTEKGKDVELRCDPISGHTALYWYRQSLGQGLEFLIYFQGNSAPDKSGLPSDRFSAERTGGSVSTLTIQRTQQEDSAVYLCASSLEIAGGQISDEQFFGPGTRLTVL.

This clonotype was seen a few times. Given the absence of the conserved phenylalanine or tryptophan at the CDR3 end, a read error is likely. The J gene is TRBJ2-5, the V gene TRBV18; D gene uncertain. Germline values: CDR1 KGHSH, CDR2 LQKENI. The CDR3 loop spans 14 amino acids. Trimming left V 6 bases short and J 5 bases short, with 16 bases between. The CDR3 here is CASSAPPAQETQYL. The CDR3 DNA reads TGTGCCAGCTCTGCCCCCCCAGCTCAGGAGACCCAGTACTTA.

This clonotype was seen only once. A read error may be the cause here, since a much bigger clone is one base away. The chain couples TRBV5-1 to TRBJ2-5; tentatively, D is TRBD1 (6 bases). Germline V gene lookup returns CDR1 SGHRS and CDR2 YFSETQ. The CDR3 is 17 amino acids. Here the CDR3 reads CASRLEYYREVQETQYF. The CDR3 coding sequence is TGCGCCAGCCGCTTGGAATACTACAGGGAAGTACAAGAGACCCAGTACTTC. Full variable domain (remainder filled in from reference TRBV5-1 and TRBJ2-5): KAGVTQTPRYLIKTRGQQVTLSCSPISGHRSVSWYQQTPGQGLQFLFEYFSETQRNKGNFPGRFSGRQFSNSRSEMNVSTLELGDSALYLCASRLEYYREVQETQYFGPGTRLLVL.

There are many counts of this clonotype. The chain links TRBV5-1 to TRBJ2-1; no clear D gene. Between the trimmed V and J ends, which lost 4 bases and 6 bases, there was a span of 8 bases. The CDR3 loop spans 12 amino acids. Germline CDR1 and CDR2: SGHRS and YFSETQ. Written as DNA, the CDR3 is TGCGCCAGCAGCGCGGTGGGCAATGAGCAGTTCTTC. It encodes CASSAVGNEQFF.

V gene TRBV4-3 combines with J gene TRBJ2-5; 7 nucleotides line up with TRBD2. Germline CDR1 LGHNA, CDR2 YSLEER. The V gene end was trimmed by 1 base and the J gene end by 5 bases; junction bases not matched to a gene: 10. The CDR3 is 16 residues long. This chain's CDR3 is CASSQGYAGAAETQYF. The CDR3, as DNA: TGCGCCAGCAGCCAAGGGTATGCGGGAGCCGCGGAGACCCAGTACTTC.

Worth noting for this clonotype: This may come from a read error, since a much larger clone is one base off. The chain combines TRBV7-6 with TRBJ2-1; D uncertain. There are 13 residues in the CDR3. The V end lost 2 bases, the J end lost 8 bases, and 10 bases lay between the germline ends. CDR1 is SGHVS and CDR2 is FNYEAQ in the germline V gene. CDR3 amino acids: CASSLSASHEQFF. CDR3 DNA: TGTGCCAGCAGCTTATCGGCTAGTCATGAGCAGTTCTTC.

The chain combines TRBV4-3 with TRBJ2-7; weak D call: TRBD2 (5 bases). Per the germline V gene, CDR1 is LGHNA and CDR2 is YSLEER. The CDR3 spans 16 residues. V shed 0 bases and J shed 5 bases, with 17 bases lying between them. The CDR3 DNA is TGCGCCAGCAGCCAAGATTTCGTAGGGTTTAGCGACGAGCAGTACTTC. Its protein product is CASSQDFVGFSDEQYF.

This clonotype was counted ten times or more. The chain couples TRBV7-6 to TRBJ2-7; 7 nucleotides agree with TRBD1. In germline, CDR1 is SGHVS, CDR2 FNYEAQ. CDR3 length equals 14 residues. V shed 1 base and J 7 bases; nucleotides not matched to a gene: 7. In DNA form, the CDR3 reads TGTGCCAGCAGCTTAGACAGGGGCTCCTGGGAGCAGTACTTC. Protein: CASSLDRGSWEQYF.

This clonotype was observed at least ten times. The chain has TRBV19 and TRBJ2-3, with D perhaps TRBD2 (6 bases). V shed 3 bases and J shed 5 bases, with 9 bases lying between them. Germline assignment: CDR1 LNHDA and CDR2 SQIVND (reference sequence). The CDR3 is made up of 13 amino acids. Here the CDR3 reads CASSITGGDTQYF. CDR3 sequence (DNA): TGTGCCAGTAGTATTACCGGGGGAGATACGCAGTATTTT.

A few counts support this clonotype. The rearrangement joins TRBV7-4 to TRBJ2-1; a weak D match, TRBD2 (7 bases). This CDR3 has 15 amino acids. CDR1 SGHVT and CDR2 SQSDAQ come from the germline V gene. V was clipped by 1 base and J by 9 bases, with 16 bases between them. The CDR3 DNA sequence: TGTGCCAGCAGCTTAGACTGGGGGGGCCTTGCTGAGCAGTTCTTC. This sequence encodes CASSLDWGGLAEQFF. The full variable domain, rest sourced from reference TRBV7-4 and TRBJ2-1, is GAGVSQSPRYKVAKRGRDVALRCDSISGHVTLYWYRQTLGQGSEVLTYSQSDAQRDKSGRPSGRFSAERPERSVSTLKIQRTEQGDSAVYLCASSLDWGGLAEQFFGPGTRLTVL.

There are many counts of this clonotype. This chain joins TRBV19 and TRBJ1-5, with a possible D match to TRBD1 (5 bases). Deletions cut 3 bases from V and 4 bases from J, with 10 bases between. Per germline, CDR1 LNHDA and CDR2 SQIVND (reference sequence). There are 14 residues in the CDR3. DNA of the CDR3: TGTGCCAGTAGTATCCCAGGGTCAAATCAGCCCCAGCATTTT. As protein: CASSIPGSNQPQHF.

Comments on this clonotype: This may be a read error: a much more frequent sequence differs by one nucleotide. The V gene is TRBV25-1, the J gene TRBJ2-2, with D maybe TRBD2 (5 bases). The germline gives CDR1 MGHDK, CDR2 SYGVNS. The CDR3 length is 12 residues. CDR3 sequence: CASGVGTGELLF. The CDR3 bases are TGTGCCAGTGGCGTGGGCACCGGGGAGCTGTTATTT. Supplemented by reference TRBV25-1 and TRBJ2-2, the full variable domain reads EADIYQTPRYLVIGTGKKITLECSQTMGHDKMYWYQQDPGMELHLIHYSYGVNSTEKGDLSSESTVSRIRTEHFPLTLESARPSHTSQYLCASGVGTGELLFGEGSRLTVL.

There are many counts of this clonotype. The chain couples TRBV5-6 to TRBJ1-6; D uncertain. Germline V gene sequence: CDR1 SGHDT, CDR2 YYEEEE. The CDR3 extends over 15 amino acids. Trimming cost V 3 bases and J 10 bases, with 17 bases left between them. CDR3 protein: CASSSGSWTGSPLHF. The CDR3 DNA reads as TGTGCCAGCAGCTCGGGCTCTTGGACGGGATCACCCCTCCACTTT.

This chain uses TRBV30 with TRBJ1-1; D not certain. The ends were cut back, 3 bases at V and 4 bases at J, with 12 bases in the middle. The CDR3 sequence is 13 residues long. The germline gives CDR1 GTSNPN, CDR2 SVGIG (reference sequence). DNA of the CDR3: TGTGCCTGGAGGTCCCGGATGGGCACTGAAGCTTTCTTT. Translation gives CAWRSRMGTEAFF.

This clonotype was detected a few times. The chain couples TRBV19 to TRBJ1-1; D is perhaps TRBD1 (6 bases). Germline CDR1 LNHDA, CDR2 SQIVND (reference sequence). The ends were cut back, 6 bases at V and 6 bases at J, with 14 bases in the middle. The CDR3 has 13 residues. CDR3: CASSSGGSAEAFF. The CDR3 DNA follows: TGTGCCAGTAGCAGTGGGGGCAGCGCTGAAGCTTTCTTT.

This clonotype was recorded at least ten times. The rearrangement uses TRBV7-2 and TRBJ2-7; D is possibly TRBD1 (5 bases). This CDR3 contains 15 residues. Trimming shortened V by 1 base and J by 6 bases, and 16 bases separated the two germline ends. The V gene's germline CDR1 is SGHTA and CDR2 FQGNSA. The CDR3 protein is CASSLDRRVLSEQYF. CDR3 coding DNA: TGTGCCAGCAGCTTAGATCGCAGGGTGCTAAGCGAGCAGTACTTC.

Concerning this clonotype: This sequence may be a read error, since a much larger clone differs from it by one base. The rearrangement joins TRBV4-3 to TRBJ1-2; D call uncertain. The CDR3 has 15 residues. Trimming pared 0 bases from V and 4 bases from J, leaving 12 bases between. Germline CDR1 and CDR2: LGHNA and YSLEER. CDR3 protein: CASSQDVTRSYGYTF. Written as DNA, the CDR3 is TGCGCCAGCAGCCAAGATGTCACCCGGTCCTATGGCTACACCTTC.

With respect to this clonotype: This may come from a read error, since a much larger clone is one base off. The chain has TRBV6-5 and TRBJ1-1; D gene ambiguous. The CDR3 spans 17 residues. The ends were cut back, 2 bases at V and 4 bases at J, with 20 bases in the middle. Looked up from germline, CDR1 is MNHEY and CDR2 is SVGAGI. The CDR3, as DNA: TGTGCCAGCAGTTACCCGTGGGAAGAGGGCGCGGCCACTGAAGCTTTCTTT. Its protein product is CASSYPWEEGAATEAFF.

Many counts were recorded for this clonotype. The chain links TRBV29-1 to TRBJ1-4; TRBD1 matches 7 bases. Germline CDR1 SQVTM, CDR2 ANQGSEA. Germline trimming cut 4 bases from V and 4 bases from J; bases unmatched to any gene: 6. The CDR3 totals 14 residues. CDR3 sequence reads: CSVVTGNVNEKLFF. The CDR3 nucleotides read TGCAGCGTTGTGACAGGGAACGTTAATGAAAAACTGTTTTTT.

There are many counts of this clonotype. The chain has TRBV7-9 and TRBJ2-2; D is possibly TRBD2 (5 bases). Looked up from germline, CDR1 is SEHNR and CDR2 is FQNEAQ (reference sequence). Trimming stripped 5 bases from V and 5 bases from J, with 6 bases between. The CDR3 totals 12 residues. This chain's CDR3 is CASSQRTGELFF. The CDR3 DNA follows: TGTGCCAGCAGCCAGCGGACCGGGGAGCTGTTTTTT. Full variable domain (missing parts from reference TRBV7-9 and TRBJ2-2): DTGVSQNPRHKITKRGQNVTFRCDPISEHNRLYWYRQTLGQGPEFLTYFQNEAQLEKSRLLSDRFSAERPKGSFSTLEIQRTEQGDSAMYLCASSQRTGELFFGEGSRLTVL.

This clonotype was seen at least ten times. The V gene is TRBV12-3 or TRBV12-4, the J gene TRBJ1-1; D gene ambiguous. The CDR3 consists of 13 residues. V was shortened by 3 bases and J by 0 bases, with 5 bases between the two germline ends. CDR3 sequence (DNA): TGTGCCAGCAGTTTCGAGGTGAACACTGAAGCTTTCTTT. This gives the protein CASSFEVNTEAFF.

This clonotype came up a few times. This chain joins TRBV18 and TRBJ2-7; no firm D call. Germline V gene data show CDR1 as KGHSH and CDR2 as LQKENI. Trimming stripped 2 bases from V and 2 bases from J, with 7 bases between. The CDR3 has 13 residues. CDR3 sequence reads: CASSPSVTYEQYF. The CDR3 DNA reads TGTGCCAGCTCACCATCAGTAACCTACGAGCAGTACTTC.

This clonotype was counted ten times or more. This rearrangement joins TRBV25-1 to TRBJ1-4; unclear D gene. The germline V gene has CDR1 MGHDK and CDR2 SYGVNS. The CDR3 totals 15 residues. Trimming shortened V by 5 bases and J by 6 bases, and 16 bases separated the two germline ends. CDR3 protein: CASSPLDGRYEKLFF. CDR3 nucleotides: TGTGCCAGCAGTCCTCTGGACGGGCGCTATGAAAAACTGTTTTTT.

This clonotype was seen many times. The V and J genes are TRBV6-6 and TRBJ1-1; D is uncertain. The V end lost 5 bases, the J end lost 5 bases, and 9 bases lay between the germline ends. Germline values: CDR1 MNHNY, CDR2 SVGAGI (reference sequence). This CDR3 region has 12 residues. The CDR3 spells CASSTSGTEAFF. CDR3 nucleotides: TGTGCCAGCAGTACGTCCGGGACTGAAGCTTTCTTT.

For this clonotype: A read error may be the cause here, since a much bigger clone is one base away. J is TRBJ1-5 and V is TRBV20-1; tentative D call: TRBD1 (6 bases). The CDR3 is 15 residues long. CDR1 is DFQATT and CDR2 is SNEGSKA in the germline V gene (reference sequence). The germline V and J ends were trimmed by 4 bases and 1 base, with 14 bases remaining between them. For the CDR3, the DNA is TGCAGTGCTAAGGACAGTGGTGGCAGCAATCAGCCCCAGCATTTT. Translated, it gives CSAKDSGGSNQPQHF.

The rearrangement joins TRBV5-1 to TRBJ2-7; TRBD1 is a possible D gene (5 bases). Germline-derived CDR1 and CDR2 are SGHRS and YFSETQ. Deletions cut 2 bases from V and 3 bases from J, with 18 bases between. There are 16 residues in the CDR3. CDR3 in amino acids: CASSFWQGDFSYEQYF. The CDR3 coding sequence is TGCGCCAGCAGCTTCTGGCAGGGCGATTTTAGCTACGAGCAGTACTTC.

This clonotype appeared a few times. V and J are TRBV14 and TRBJ2-1, with TRBD2 matching over 10 bases. Germline values: CDR1 SGHDN, CDR2 FVKESK. V trimming: 3 bases; J trimming: 10 bases; junction bases outside the gene matches: 15. This CDR3 contains 17 residues. The CDR3 DNA follows: TGTGCCAGCAGCCACCCCTTCCCTCTAGCGGGAGTTGGGGAGCAGTTCTTC. Protein: CASSHPFPLAGVGEQFF.